The 22 T cell receptor beta chains below were found in one sample sequenced in a study of long-term antiretroviral therapy in people with HIV. Version v3.0 of the immunoSEQ assay ran at survey level. Produced via immunoSEQ multiplex PCR; TCRdb's table is partial and in-frame only. The sample lists 15,000 to 20,000 clones; roughly 80% were seen once. The specimen comprised unsorted PBMCs, sampled about 2.1 years before starting antiretroviral therapy. The receptor source for this set is a man under 40 with HIV.

This clone was counted a single time. This rearrangement joins TRBV10-2 to TRBJ2-1, with D perhaps TRBD1 (5 bases). This CDR3 has 15 residues. Germline V gene lookup returns CDR1 WSHSY and CDR2 SAAADI. Trimming took 5 bases from V and 0 from J, leaving 11 bases between them. In DNA form, the CDR3 reads TGCGCCAGCAGTCAGGGCTTTTACTCCTACAATGAGCAGTTCTTC. This encodes CASSQGFYSYNEQFF.

The CDR3 spells CASKGTAGNTGELFF. The CDR3 DNA sequence: TGTGCCAGCAAGGGGACAGCGGGCAACACCGGGGAGCTGTTTTTT. This sequence joins TRBV7-9 and TRBJ2-2, with D maybe TRBD1 (7 bases). CDR1 SEHNR and CDR2 FQNEAQ come from the germline V gene (reference sequence). CDR3 length equals 15 residues. V was clipped by 7 bases and J by 2 bases, with 14 bases between them.

The chain recombines TRBV7-2 with TRBJ1-5, with 7 positions matching TRBD1. The germline V gene encodes CDR1 SGHTA and CDR2 FQGNSA. V shed 4 bases and J 0 bases; nucleotides not matched to a gene: 6. The CDR3 covers 16 residues. This CDR3 is CASSSTGILSNQPQHF. As DNA, the CDR3 is TGTGCCAGCAGCTCGACAGGGATTCTTAGCAATCAGCCCCAGCATTTT.

This chain connects TRBV4-2 to TRBJ1-2; D possibly corresponds to TRBD1 (5 bases). The CDR3 sequence is 14 residues long. V lost 0 bases and J 8 bases, leaving 13 bases between the germline ends. CDR1 is LGHNA, CDR2 YNFKEQ, per germline. The CDR3 region is CASSQDGGPEGYTF. DNA of the CDR3: TGTGCCAGCAGCCAAGATGGGGGACCAGAGGGCTACACCTTC.

The genes are TRBV7-2 and TRBJ1-5; weak D call: TRBD1 (6 bases). The CDR3 sequence is 15 residues long. Trimming stripped 1 base from V and 3 bases from J, with 10 bases between. Germline V CDR1 and CDR2: SGHTA, FQGNSA. CDR3 sequence reads: CASSLEAGANQPQHF. The CDR3, as DNA: TGTGCCAGCAGCTTAGAGGCAGGGGCCAATCAGCCCCAGCATTTT.

This clone qualifies as medium-sized. V gene TRBV25-1 combines with J gene TRBJ2-5; 12 bases align to TRBD2. This CDR3 is 17 amino acids long. Germline V lookup: CDR1 MGHDK, CDR2 SYGVNS. J gave up 0 bases and V 6 bases, and 8 bases lay outside the gene matches. CDR3 protein: CASSTTSGGLYQETQYF. DNA for the CDR3: TGTGCCAGCAGCACGACTAGCGGGGGCTTGTACCAAGAGACCCAGTACTTC.

This CDR3 is CASSATGGLLTNEKLFF. The CDR3 coding sequence is TGTGCCAGCAGCGCCACAGGGGGACTACTTACTAATGAAAAACTGTTTTTT. This chain connects TRBV9 to TRBJ1-4; 8 bases are shared with TRBD1. The V gene end was trimmed by 3 bases and the J gene end by 2 bases; junction bases not matched to a gene: 9. The CDR3 is 17 residues long. CDR1 is SGDLS and CDR2 is YYNGEE in the germline V gene.

The rearrangement joins TRBV5-6 to TRBJ1-2; D call uncertain. V shed 4 bases and J shed 6 bases, with 16 bases lying between them. The CDR3 loop spans 14 amino acids. Germline V lookup: CDR1 SGHDT, CDR2 YYEEEE. The CDR3 region is CASSPATRTDGYTF. The CDR3 DNA is TGTGCCAGCAGCCCAGCGACAAGGACGGATGGCTACACCTTC.

The chain joins TRBV19 to TRBJ1-1, with a weak D call TRBD1 (5 bases). CDR3 length equals 13 residues. Germline V lookup: CDR1 LNHDA, CDR2 SQIVND (reference sequence). Trimming cost V 3 bases and J 1 base, with 6 bases left between them. The CDR3 region is CASSIGQNTEAFF. The CDR3 DNA is TGTGCCAGTAGTATTGGACAGAACACTGAAGCTTTCTTT.

The chain recombines TRBV15 with TRBJ2-7; TRBD1 is a possible D gene (6 bases). The CDR3 spans 16 residues. Between the trimmed V and J ends, which lost 3 bases and 5 bases, there was a span of 20 bases. The germline V gene has CDR1 LNHNV and CDR2 YYDKDF (reference sequence). CDR3 in DNA: TGTGCCACCAGCAGTAGAGCGGTAATGAGGGACAACGAGCAGTACTTC. This translates into CATSSRAVMRDNEQYF.

The CDR3 region has the DNA TGTGCCAGCTCACCACCGTACGGGACAGAAATTAACTATGGCTACACCTTC. Amino acid sequence: CASSPPYGTEINYGYTF. The chain employs TRBV18 and TRBJ1-2; 7 nucleotides agree with TRBD1. The germline V gene has CDR1 KGHSH and CDR2 LQKENI. This CDR3 contains 17 residues. V trimming: 0 bases; J trimming: 1 base; junction bases outside the gene matches: 8.

This sequence joins TRBV7-9 and TRBJ1-4, with 8 bases that match TRBD1. The J segment lost 8 bases and the V segment lost 5 bases, leaving 7 bases of the junction unmatched. Germline assignment: CDR1 SEHNR and CDR2 FQNEAQ (reference sequence). This CDR3 is 14 amino acids long. The CDR3 region has the DNA TGTGCCAGCAGCCCGGACAGGGTAGGAGAAAAACTGTTTTTT. It encodes CASSPDRVGEKLFF.

V is TRBV19 and J is TRBJ2-2; D remains ambiguous. Trimming shortened V by 6 bases and J by 8 bases, and 4 bases separated the two germline ends. Germline CDR1 and CDR2: LNHDA and SQIVND (reference sequence). The CDR3 sequence is 10 residues long. The CDR3 loop reads CASSAGELFF. The CDR3 nucleotides are TGTGCCAGTAGCGCAGGGGAGCTGTTTTTT. The full variable domain, in which reference TRBV19 and TRBJ2-2 provide the parts outside the CDR3, is DGGITQSPKYLFRKEGQNVTLSCEQNLNHDAMYWYRQDPGQGLRLIYYSQIVNDFQKGDIAEGYSVSREKKESFPLTVTSAQKNPTAFYLCASSAGELFFGEGSRLTVL.

V usage is TRBV6-1 and J usage is TRBJ2-1, with 12 bases aligning to TRBD2. CDR3 length equals 16 residues. CDR1 is MNHNS, CDR2 SASEGT, per germline. With 4 bases clipped from V and 8 bases from J, the junction kept 9 bases outside the gene matches. The CDR3 here is CASSVRLAGEGDEQFF. DNA of the CDR3: TGTGCCAGCAGTGTCCGACTAGCGGGAGAGGGGGATGAGCAGTTCTTC.

V gene TRBV18 combines with J gene TRBJ1-4; D possibly corresponds to TRBD1 (5 bases). Trimming stripped 0 bases from V and 7 bases from J, with 9 bases between. Germline values: CDR1 KGHSH, CDR2 LQKENI. The CDR3 consists of 14 residues. This CDR3 is CASSPPGDGEKLFF. The CDR3 DNA is TGTGCCAGCTCACCACCAGGGGATGGTGAAAAACTGTTTTTT.

This clone has more than one count but fewer than ten. In the same sample, other DNA sequences code for this CDR3. The CDR3 DNA sequence: TGTGCCAGCAGCCGACAGGGGACCGGGGAGCTGTTTTTT. Translating it yields CASSRQGTGELFF. V gene TRBV14 combines with J gene TRBJ2-2; the match to TRBD1 covers 8 bases. This CDR3 has 13 amino acids. V dropped 4 bases and J dropped 5; count of bases not matched to a gene: 0. Germline V gives CDR1 SGHDN, CDR2 FVKESK.

The rearrangement links TRBV28 to TRBJ1-5, with D hard to call. Germline CDR1 and CDR2: MDHEN and SYDVKM. This CDR3 has 13 amino acids. The V gene lost 7 bases and the J gene lost 3 bases, with 10 bases spanning the gap. The CDR3 DNA reads as TGTGCCAGCATTGGGCCGTACAATCAGCCCCAGCATTTT. It is translated as CASIGPYNQPQHF.

This chain connects TRBV19 to TRBJ2-2, with D possibly called TRBD1 or TRBD2 (5 bases each). Trimming took off 5 bases at V and 7 bases at J, with 23 bases between the two ends. Germline lookup yields CDR1 LNHDA and CDR2 SQIVND (reference sequence). The CDR3 consists of 17 residues. The CDR3 DNA is TGTGCCAGTAGTGTGGGGACCGGAAGCTTGGAGATCGGGGAGCTGTTTTTT. Its translation is CASSVGTGSLEIGELFF.

The J gene is TRBJ1-1, the V gene TRBV5-1; no reliable D call. There are 13 residues in the CDR3. Germline-derived CDR1 and CDR2 are SGHRS and YFSETQ. V lost 0 bases and J lost 5, with 8 bases in between. CDR3 in DNA: TGCGCCAGCAGCTTGGGGGAGGCGACTGAAGCTTTCTTT. It codes for CASSLGEATEAFF. Full variable domain (outside the CDR3, taken from reference TRBV5-1 and TRBJ1-1): KAGVTQTPRYLIKTRGQQVTLSCSPISGHRSVSWYQQTPGQGLQFLFEYFSETQRNKGNFPGRFSGRQFSNSRSEMNVSTLELGDSALYLCASSLGEATEAFFGQGTRLTVV.

The chain couples TRBV18 to TRBJ1-1; D not resolved. CDR1 is KGHSH, CDR2 LQKENI, per germline. This CDR3 region has 13 residues. Trimming removed 3 bases at V and 10 bases at J, with 15 bases between. As DNA, the CDR3 is TGTGCCAGCTCACCTCCTAATTCTGGCGGAGCTTTCTTT. Residues: CASSPPNSGGAFF.

The chain combines TRBV27 with TRBJ2-3; D remains ambiguous. The ends were cut back, 1 base at V and 0 bases at J, with 17 bases in the middle. Germline V lookup: CDR1 MNHEY, CDR2 SMNVEV (reference sequence). The CDR3 extends over 18 amino acids. CDR3 DNA sequence: TGTGCCAGCAGTTTATACCCCCCAACTCATTCTAGCACAGATACGCAGTATTTT. Its translation is CASSLYPPTHSSTDTQYF.

This sequence joins TRBV10-1 and TRBJ2-1; 8 bases align to TRBD1. The CDR3 is made up of 14 amino acids. The germline gives CDR1 WNHNN, CDR2 SYGVQD (reference sequence). The V segment lost 3 bases and the J segment 13 bases; nucleotides outside the gene matches: 11. The CDR3 sequence is CASSEPLMDRAQFF. The CDR3 DNA reads as TGCGCCAGCAGTGAACCATTAATGGACAGGGCCCAGTTCTTC.